This paragraph reports one T cell receptor beta chain. What it recognizes is unknown. The data were obtained in a study of PD-1 blockade in classical Hodgkin lymphoma. After autologous stem cell transplantation all patients relapsed, and prior brentuximab vedotin exposure differed between cohorts. CDR3 size: 16 residues. Germline loops: CDR1 SGHAT, CDR2 FQNNGV. V shed 1 base and J shed 1 base, with 14 bases lying between them. Study-level points and caveats: Whereas CD4+ TCR diversity had risen significantly by C4D1, CD8+ TCR diversity had not.

Assay used: immunoSEQ multiplex PCR; TCRdb lists only in-frame clones, some missing. This table holds about 19,000 clones, roughly 88% found once. The sequence came from a human donor with classical Hodgkin lymphoma. Sequencing used peripheral blood mononuclear cells (PBMCs), obtained before the second cycle of nivolumab. The chain is built from TRBV11-2 and TRBJ2-7, with a tentative D call TRBD2 (6 bases). The CDR3 reads CASSLGDSGVSYEQYF. CDR3 in DNA: TGTGCCAGCAGCTTAGGGGATTCGGGGGTATCCTACGAGCAGTACTTC.